The source of this T cell receptor beta chain is a study of T cell repertoires in cytomegalovirus infection. Study overall: Both CMV infection and a matching HLA type were indicated by public TCR beta signatures. Findings and limits, study-wide: It was HLA-C-restricted CMV-specific TCR beta clonotypes that dominated the response ex vivo. Individuals carrying CMV plus the relevant HLA were identified by cumulative frequency of public TCR beta families.

As to this clonotype: Its antigen remains unidentified.

Germline V gene lookup returns CDR1 SGHTA and CDR2 FQGTGA. The CDR3 sequence is 14 residues long. After removal of 4 bases from V and 6 bases from J, the junction contained 3 bases not matched to a gene. Via MiXCR, TCRdb re-called the reads, giving one row per CDR3 protein. Altogether about 530,000 distinct CDR3 sequences are present, around 27% being singletons, with the ten largest covering over 10%. The specimen sequenced was PBMCs. This TCR was sampled from a human donor in good health (CMV status not recorded). Some clones in this sample may be carry-over from other donors' samples. This chain joins TRBV7-3 and TRBJ2-2; the match to TRBD1 covers 9 bases. DNA of the CDR3: TGTGCCAGCAGCTCGGGACAGGGATCCGGGGAGCTGTTTTTT. This translates into CASSSGQGSGELFF. Full variable domain (rest looked up from reference TRBV7-3 and TRBJ2-2): GAGVSQTPSNKVTEKGKYVELRCDPISGHTALYWYRQSLGQGPEFLIYFQGTGAADDSGLPNDRFFAVRPEGSVSTLKIQRTERGDSAVYLCASSSGQGSGELFFGEGSRLTVL.